The rows below give T cell receptor beta chains drawn from one sample of a study of blood T cells in healthy people across ages. A single record per CDR3 protein comes from TCRdb applying MiXCR to the 5' RACE reads. The sample records more than 1,400,000 distinct CDR3 sequences, approximately 42% being singletons. Sequencing input: blood. The receptors derive from a woman under 30 in good health. CDR3s include the opening cysteine and the closing phenylalanine or tryptophan. A D gene is named only where the DNA matches it firmly. Clone sizes are given selectively: once, few, many, or a class where the clone is expanded.

- | few | TRBJ2-3 | TRBV11-2 | CASSLVYPARADTQYF | TGTGCCAGCAGCTTAGTTTATCCAGCTCGGGCAGATACGCAGTATTTT
- | - | TRBJ2-7 | TRBV7-2 | CASSLVSRYEQYF | TGTGCCAGCAGCTTAGTTTCCCGCTACGAGCAGTACTTC
- | - | TRBJ1-1 | TRBV5-6 | CASSRGGGWDTEAFF | TGTGCCAGCAGCCGAGGGGGGGGCTGGGACACTGAAGCTTTCTTT
TRBD2 | - | TRBJ2-1 | TRBV29-1 | CSVEPAGLAGGMGYNEQFF | TGCAGCGTTGAACCCGCGGGACTAGCGGGAGGCATGGGCTACAATGAGCAGTTCTTC
- | - | TRBJ2-7 | TRBV28 | CASAPRGYNEQYF | TGTGCCAGCGCCCCGAGGGGGTACAATGAGCAGTACTTC
TRBD2 | few | TRBJ2-1 | TRBV9 | CASSGTSGNHNEQFF | TGTGCCAGCAGCGGGACTAGCGGGAATCACAATGAGCAGTTCTTC
- | - | TRBJ2-2 | TRBV20-1 | CSARDGEASRPGELFF | TGCAGTGCTAGAGATGGTGAGGCTAGTCGGCCCGGGGAGCTGTTTTTT
TRBD2 | - | TRBJ2-5 | TRBV10-3 | CAIKEGGTSGEQYF | TGTGCCATCAAGGAGGGAGGGACTTCGGGTGAGCAGTACTTC
TRBD2 | - | TRBJ2-1 | TRBV5-1 | CASSSTAGDEQFF | TGCGCCAGCAGCTCCACAGCGGGGGATGAGCAGTTCTTC
TRBD2 | few | TRBJ2-1 | TRBV27 | CASQTGLADNEQFF | TGTGCCAGCCAAACGGGACTAGCGGACAATGAGCAGTTCTTC
- | - | TRBJ2-1 | TRBV7-2 | CASRPGLTGGPSSYNEQFF | TGTGCCAGCCGACCTGGACTAACGGGGGGCCCCAGCTCCTACAATGAGCAGTTCTTC
- | few | TRBJ2-1 | TRBV12-3/TRBV12-4 | CASTPRGGAEGYNEQFF | TGTGCCAGCACCCCCCGAGGTGGGGCAGAGGGTTACAATGAGCAGTTCTTC
- | - | TRBJ2-6 | TRBV28 | CASSGAGPSGANVLTF | TGTGCCAGCAGCGGGGCAGGTCCCTCTGGGGCCAACGTCCTGACTTTC
- | - | TRBJ2-1 | TRBV10-2 | CASSTGTPAYNEQFF | TGCGCCAGCAGTACCGGCACGCCGGCCTACAATGAGCAGTTCTTC
TRBD1 | - | TRBJ2-1 | TRBV20-1 | CSAKTGTGDSYNEQFF | TGCAGTGCCAAAACCGGGACAGGGGACTCCTACAATGAGCAGTTCTTC
- | - | TRBJ2-7 | TRBV7-6 | CASSPIRVGEQYF | TGTGCCAGCAGCCCGATACGGGTTGGCGAGCAGTACTTC
TRBD1 | - | TRBJ1-5 | TRBV6-1 | CASTAGTGTPYSNQPQHF | TGTGCCAGCACCGCCGGGACAGGGACCCCTTATAGCAATCAGCCCCAGCATTTT
- | - | TRBJ1-4 | TRBV12-3/TRBV12-4 | CASILQGTNEKLFF | TGTGCCAGCATCTTACAGGGAACTAATGAAAAACTGTTTTTT
- | - | TRBJ2-3 | TRBV4-1 | CASSQAGQYTDTQYF | TGCGCCAGCAGCCAGGCCGGACAGTACACAGATACGCAGTATTTT
TRBD1 | many | TRBJ2-7 | TRBV10-3 | CAARTGDSYEQYF | TGTGCCGCAAGGACAGGGGATTCCTACGAGCAGTACTTC
TRBD2 | - | TRBJ2-7 | TRBV18 | CASSPSGLAGSYEQYF | TGTGCCAGCTCACCAAGCGGACTAGCGGGGTCCTACGAGCAGTACTTC
- | - | TRBJ1-4 | TRBV30 | CAWALTGSEKLFF | TGTGCCTGGGCCTTGACAGGAAGTGAAAAACTGTTTTTT
- | - | TRBJ1-2 | TRBV5-8 | CASGTPTGYITDYGYTF | TGTGCCAGCGGAACCCCCACTGGGTACATAACTGACTATGGCTACACCTTC
TRBD1 | - | TRBJ1-2 | TRBV12-3/TRBV12-4 | CASSLLGQGGGYTF | TGTGCCAGCAGTTTATTGGGACAGGGAGGCGGCTACACCTTC
TRBD2 | few | TRBJ2-5 | TRBV10-3 | CAISPLQRDGRETQYF | TGTGCCATCAGCCCCCTCCAGCGGGATGGGCGAGAGACCCAGTACTTC
- | - | TRBJ2-1 | TRBV25-1 | CASSEYFQVRNEQFF | TGTGCCAGCAGTGAATATTTCCAGGTACGGAATGAGCAGTTCTTC
- | few | TRBJ2-1 | TRBV5-1 | CASSFATGDYNEQFF | TGCGCCAGCAGCTTTGCCACGGGAGACTACAATGAGCAGTTCTTC
- | - | TRBJ2-5 | TRBV12-3/TRBV12-4 | CASQKGETQYF | TGTGCCAGTCAAAAGGGGGAGACCCAGTACTTC
- | few | TRBJ1-6 | TRBV28 | CASKPPKNSPLHF | TGTGCCAGCAAACCCCCAAAAAATTCACCCCTCCACTTT
- | few | TRBJ2-5 | TRBV7-9 | CASARLTETQYF | TGTGCCAGCGCACGGTTAACAGAGACCCAGTACTTC
- | few | TRBJ1-6 | TRBV12-3/TRBV12-4 | CASIGTSRNNSPLHF | TGTGCCAGCATCGGAACGTCAAGGAATAATTCACCCCTCCACTTT
- | many | TRBJ2-7 | TRBV3-1 | CASSRQLGASFEQYF | TGTGCCAGCAGCCGACAACTAGGGGCCTCGTTCGAGCAGTACTTC
- | few | TRBJ2-1 | TRBV5-4 | CASSLLGRAYNEQFF | TGTGCCAGCAGCTTGTTGGGCCGGGCCTACAATGAGCAGTTCTTC
TRBD1 | - | TRBJ2-1 | TRBV5-1 | CASSATGTASTYNKQFF | TGCGCCAGCAGCGCCACCGGGACAGCTAGTACCTACAATAAGCAGTTCTTC
TRBD2 | - | TRBJ2-3 | TRBV11-3 | CASGDPSGGTDTQYF | TGTGCCAGCGGGGACCCTAGCGGGGGCACAGATACGCAGTATTTT
TRBD2 | - | TRBJ2-5 | TRBV10-1 | CASSESPSGGKETQYF | TGCGCCAGCAGTGAGTCTCCTAGCGGGGGGAAAGAGACCCAGTACTTC
TRBD2 | - | TRBJ2-1 | TRBV3-1 | CTSSQDRGGSSYNEQFF | TGTACCAGCAGCCAAGATCGGGGGGGTAGCTCCTACAATGAGCAGTTCTTC
TRBD1 | few | TRBJ1-2 | TRBV12-3/TRBV12-4 | CASSSTRGLGYGYTF | TGTGCCAGCAGTTCGACCAGGGGGCTAGGCTATGGCTACACCTTC
- | few | TRBJ2-1 | TRBV12-3/TRBV12-4 | CASSLARGDNEQFF | TGTGCCAGCAGTTTAGCCCGAGGGGACAATGAGCAGTTCTTC
- | few | TRBJ2-1 | TRBV20-1 | CSASGLLGWGEQFF | TGCAGTGCTAGTGGCCTTTTGGGGTGGGGTGAGCAGTTCTTC
- | - | TRBJ1-6 | TRBV11-2 | CASSLGTNVGSYNSPLHF | TGTGCCAGCAGCTTGGGGACGAACGTGGGCTCCTATAATTCACCCCTCCACTTT
- | many | TRBJ2-7 | TRBV10-3 | CAIAWKGPLGEQYF | TGTGCCATCGCCTGGAAGGGACCCCTAGGCGAGCAGTACTTC
- | - | TRBJ2-3 | TRBV2 | CASSTTTSDTQYF | TGTGCCAGCAGCACGACCACCTCGGATACGCAGTATTTT
TRBD1 | - | TRBJ1-2 | TRBV7-9 | CASSLGQQGFYGHTF | TGTGCGAGCAGCTTAGGCCAACAGGGGTTCTATGGCCACACCTTC
- | - | TRBJ1-2 | TRBV6-1 | CASSEGGGVGYGYTF | TGTGCCAGCAGCGAGGGTGGGGGCGTCGGCTATGGCTACACCTTC
TRBD2 | - | TRBJ2-1 | TRBV24-1 | CATPNTSGRATKNNEQFF | TGTGCCACCCCAAATACTAGCGGGAGAGCAACCAAAAACAATGAGCAGTTCTTC
TRBD1 | many | TRBJ1-2 | TRBV7-9 | CASSQGQDYGYTF | TGTGCCAGCAGCCAGGGACAGGACTATGGCTACACCTTC
- | - | TRBJ1-1 | TRBV5-6 | CASSLVGGGDTEAFF | TGTGCCAGCAGCTTGGTGGGAGGAGGGGACACTGAAGCTTTCTTT
TRBD2 | - | TRBJ2-2 | TRBV12-3/TRBV12-4 | CASGPSGYTGELFF | TGTGCCAGCGGACCTAGCGGATACACCGGGGAGCTGTTTTTT
- | - | TRBJ1-2 | TRBV6-1 | CASTMDGNYGYTF | TGTGCCAGCACTATGGACGGAAACTATGGCTACACCTTC
TRBD1 | few | TRBJ2-3 | TRBV12-3/TRBV12-4 | CAGGQGGTDTQYF | TGTGCCGGGGGACAGGGGGGCACAGATACGCAGTATTTT
- | - | TRBJ2-5 | TRBV21-1 | CASSKSPDGETQYF | TGTGCCAGCAGCAAATCGCCTGATGGCGAGACCCAGTACTTC
TRBD1 | few | TRBJ2-7 | TRBV12-3/TRBV12-4 | CASSLSPGTGIPTYEQYF | TGTGCCAGCAGTCTAAGTCCCGGGACAGGAATCCCAACCTACGAGCAGTACTTC
TRBD1 | - | TRBJ1-1 | TRBV11-2 | CASSWGWDRGNTEAFF | TGTGCCAGCAGCTGGGGCTGGGACAGAGGGAACACTGAAGCTTTCTTT
- | - | TRBJ2-6 | TRBV29-1 | CSVGLSGANVLTF | TGCAGCGTTGGATTGTCCGGGGCCAACGTCCTGACTTTC